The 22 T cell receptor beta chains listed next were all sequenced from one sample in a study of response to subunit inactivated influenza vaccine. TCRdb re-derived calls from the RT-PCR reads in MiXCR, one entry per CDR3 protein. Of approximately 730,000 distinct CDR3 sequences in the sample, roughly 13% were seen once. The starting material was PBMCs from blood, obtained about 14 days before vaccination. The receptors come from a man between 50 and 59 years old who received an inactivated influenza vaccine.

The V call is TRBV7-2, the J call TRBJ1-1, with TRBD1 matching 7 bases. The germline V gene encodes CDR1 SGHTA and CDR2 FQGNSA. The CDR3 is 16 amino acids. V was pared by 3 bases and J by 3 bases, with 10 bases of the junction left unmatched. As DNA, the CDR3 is TGTGCCAGCAGCTTGGCAGATACAGGGGACTACACTGAAGCTTTCTTT. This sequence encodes CASSLADTGDYTEAFF.

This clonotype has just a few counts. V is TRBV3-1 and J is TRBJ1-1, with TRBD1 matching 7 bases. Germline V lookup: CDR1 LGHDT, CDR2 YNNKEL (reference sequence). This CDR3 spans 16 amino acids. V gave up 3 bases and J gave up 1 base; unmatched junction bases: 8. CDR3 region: CASSHDRAKGNTEAFF. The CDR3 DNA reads TGTGCCAGCAGCCACGACAGGGCGAAAGGGAACACTGAAGCTTTCTTT. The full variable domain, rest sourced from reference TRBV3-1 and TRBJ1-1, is DTAVSQTPKYLVTQMGNDKSIKCEQNLGHDTMYWYKQDSKKFLKIMFSYNNKELIINETVPNRFSPKSPDKAHLNLHINSLELGDSAVYFCASSHDRAKGNTEAFFGQGTRLTVV.

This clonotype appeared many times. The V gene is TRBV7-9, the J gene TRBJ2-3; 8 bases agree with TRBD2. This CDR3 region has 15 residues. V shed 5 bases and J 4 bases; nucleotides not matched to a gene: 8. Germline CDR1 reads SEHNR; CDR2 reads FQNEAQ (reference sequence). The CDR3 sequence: CASSNGLAGADTQYF. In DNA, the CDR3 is TGTGCCAGCAGCAACGGACTAGCCGGGGCAGATACGCAGTATTTT.

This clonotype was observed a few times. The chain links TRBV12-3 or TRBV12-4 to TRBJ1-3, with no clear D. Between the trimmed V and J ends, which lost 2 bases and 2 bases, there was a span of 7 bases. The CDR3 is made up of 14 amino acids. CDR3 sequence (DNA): TGTGCCAGCAGTTTACTGGGGACTGGAAACACCATATATTTT. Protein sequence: CASSLLGTGNTIYF.

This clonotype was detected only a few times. In DNA form, the CDR3 reads TGTGCCAGCAGTTTCAGAACGTTTGGTGAAAAACTGTTTTTT. It is translated as CASSFRTFGEKLFF. The chain recombines TRBV12-3 or TRBV12-4 with TRBJ1-4; D not resolved. Deletions cut 3 bases from V and 7 bases from J, with 12 bases between. This CDR3 is built from 14 residues.

CDR3 in DNA: TGTGCCAGCAACCGCGGGATTAACACCGGGGAGCTGTTTTTT. This translates into CASNRGINTGELFF. The rearrangement joins TRBV13 to TRBJ2-2, with a possible D match to TRBD2 (6 bases). The CDR3 consists of 14 residues. Germline-derived CDR1 and CDR2 are PRHDT and FYEKMQ (reference sequence). V was pared by 7 bases and J by 2 bases, with 11 bases between.

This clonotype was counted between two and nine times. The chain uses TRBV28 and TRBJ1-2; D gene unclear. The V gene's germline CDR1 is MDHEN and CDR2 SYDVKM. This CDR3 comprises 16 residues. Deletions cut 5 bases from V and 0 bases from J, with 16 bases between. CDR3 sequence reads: CASSPLHGRPNYGYTF. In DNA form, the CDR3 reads TGTGCCAGCAGTCCCCTCCATGGACGGCCTAACTATGGCTACACCTTC.

The DNA of the CDR3 is TGTGCCTCTGGAGCTAACTATGGCTACACCTTC. It specifies CASGANYGYTF. The chain joins TRBV12-3 or TRBV12-4 to TRBJ1-2; D gene ambiguous. The CDR3 runs to 11 residues. Trimming left V 11 bases short and J 0 bases short, with 7 bases between.

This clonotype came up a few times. For the CDR3, the DNA is TGTGCCACCAGCGGCCGTTGGGGAAGGTCCGAAGCTTTCTTT. It codes for CATSGRWGRSEAFF. The chain recombines TRBV15 with TRBJ1-1; D gene unclear. Germline V gives CDR1 LNHNV, CDR2 YYDKDF (reference sequence). The CDR3 is 14 residues long. With 5 bases removed from V and 8 bases from J, the gap between germline ends came to 18 bases.

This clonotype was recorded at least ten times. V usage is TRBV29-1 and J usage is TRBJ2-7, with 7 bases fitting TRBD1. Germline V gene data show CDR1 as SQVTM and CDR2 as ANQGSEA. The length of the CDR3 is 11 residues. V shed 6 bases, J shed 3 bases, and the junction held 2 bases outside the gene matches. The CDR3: CSVGQSYEQYF. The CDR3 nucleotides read TGCAGCGTGGGACAGAGCTACGAGCAGTACTTC.

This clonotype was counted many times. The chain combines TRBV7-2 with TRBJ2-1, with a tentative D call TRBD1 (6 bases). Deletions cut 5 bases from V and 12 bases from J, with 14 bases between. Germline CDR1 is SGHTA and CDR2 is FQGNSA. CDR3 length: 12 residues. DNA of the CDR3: TGTGCCAGCAGCGGCCGGGACATAAGGCAGTTCTTC. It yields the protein CASSGRDIRQFF.

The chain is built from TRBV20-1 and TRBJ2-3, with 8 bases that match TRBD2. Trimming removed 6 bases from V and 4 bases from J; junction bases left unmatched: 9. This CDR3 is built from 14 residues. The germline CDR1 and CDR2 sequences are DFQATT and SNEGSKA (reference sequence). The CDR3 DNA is TGCAGTGCCCACCCCCAGCGGGAGCCAGATACGCAGTATTTT. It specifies CSAHPQREPDTQYF.

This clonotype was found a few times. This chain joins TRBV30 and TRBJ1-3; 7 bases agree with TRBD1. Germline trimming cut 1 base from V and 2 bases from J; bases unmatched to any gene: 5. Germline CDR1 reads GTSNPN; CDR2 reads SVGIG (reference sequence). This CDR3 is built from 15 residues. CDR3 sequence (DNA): TGTGCCTGGAGTGAAGACAGGGCAACTGGAAACACCATATATTTT. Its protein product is CAWSEDRATGNTIYF. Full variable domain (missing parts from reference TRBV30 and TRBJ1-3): SQTIHQWPATLVQPVGSPLSLECTVEGTSNPNLYWYRQAAGRGLQLLFYSVGIGQISSEVPQNLSASRPQDRQFILSSKKLLLSDSGFYLCAWSEDRATGNTIYFGEGSWLTVV.

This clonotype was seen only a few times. The CDR3 DNA reads TGTGCCAGCAGTACCTCAACAGGACTTAACTATGGCTACACCTTC. Its protein product is CASSTSTGLNYGYTF. The chain combines TRBV6-1 with TRBJ1-2, with D perhaps TRBD1 (5 bases). Between the trimmed V and J ends, which lost 5 bases and 1 base, there was a span of 14 bases. This CDR3 has 15 amino acids. The germline CDR1 and CDR2 sequences are MNHNS and SASEGT.

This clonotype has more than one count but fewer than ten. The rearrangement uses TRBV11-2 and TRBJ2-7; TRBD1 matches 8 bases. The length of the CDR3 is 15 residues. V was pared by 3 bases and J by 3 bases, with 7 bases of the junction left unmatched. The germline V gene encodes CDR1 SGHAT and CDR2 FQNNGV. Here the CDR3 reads CASSFQGASGYEQYF. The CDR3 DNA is TGTGCCAGCAGCTTTCAGGGGGCATCTGGCTACGAGCAGTACTTC.

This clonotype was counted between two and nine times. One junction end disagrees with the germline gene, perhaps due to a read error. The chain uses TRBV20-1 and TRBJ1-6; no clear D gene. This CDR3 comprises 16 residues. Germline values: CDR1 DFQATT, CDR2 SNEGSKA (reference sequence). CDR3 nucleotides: TGCAGTGCTCGAGATGATATGACTGCTCTAAATTCACCCCTCCACTTT. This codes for CSARDDMTALNSPLHF.

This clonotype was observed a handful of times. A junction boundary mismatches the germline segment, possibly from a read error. The CDR3 reads CCARAQTYTGWNTEAFF. The CDR3 DNA is TGCTGTGCTAGAGCCCAAACGTATACAGGGTGGAACACTGAAGCTTTCTTT. The V gene is TRBV20-1, the J gene TRBJ1-1, with D maybe TRBD1 (6 bases). CDR3 length equals 17 residues. Per germline, CDR1 DFQATT and CDR2 SNEGSKA (reference sequence).

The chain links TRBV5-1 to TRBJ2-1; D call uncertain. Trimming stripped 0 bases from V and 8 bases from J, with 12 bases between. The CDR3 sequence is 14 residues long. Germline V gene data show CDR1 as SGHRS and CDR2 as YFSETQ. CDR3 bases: TGCGCCAGCAGCTTGGATTATGGTTTCGATGAGCAGTTCTTC. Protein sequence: CASSLDYGFDEQFF.

In DNA form, the CDR3 reads TGTGCCAGCACCGCGGGCCGGGGGACCGGGGAGCTGTTTTTT. Amino acid sequence: CASTAGRGTGELFF. The rearrangement joins TRBV12-3 or TRBV12-4 to TRBJ2-2, with a weak D call TRBD2 (6 bases). The CDR3 is made up of 14 amino acids. Trimming stripped 7 bases from V and 5 bases from J, with 14 bases between.

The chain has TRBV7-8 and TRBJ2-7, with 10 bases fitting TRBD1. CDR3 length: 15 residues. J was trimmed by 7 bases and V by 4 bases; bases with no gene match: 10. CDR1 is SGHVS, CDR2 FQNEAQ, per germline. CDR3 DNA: TGTGCCAGCAGCTCCTCCGGGACAGGGGCGCGAGAGCAGTACTTC. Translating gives CASSSSGTGAREQYF.

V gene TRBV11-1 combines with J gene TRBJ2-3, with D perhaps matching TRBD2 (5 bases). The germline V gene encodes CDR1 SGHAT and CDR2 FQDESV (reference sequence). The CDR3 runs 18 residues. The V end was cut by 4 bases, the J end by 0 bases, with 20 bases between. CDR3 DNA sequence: TGTGCCAGCAGCTACCCGTCTCGGCGGGCCAGTAGCACAGATACGCAGTATTTT. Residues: CASSYPSRRASSTDTQYF.

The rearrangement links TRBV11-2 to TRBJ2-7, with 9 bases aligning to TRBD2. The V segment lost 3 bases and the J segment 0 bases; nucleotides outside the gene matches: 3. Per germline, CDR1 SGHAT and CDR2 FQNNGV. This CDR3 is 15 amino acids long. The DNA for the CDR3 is TGTGCCAGCAGCTTGAGTAGCGGGGGCTCCTACGAGCAGTACTTC. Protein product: CASSLSSGGSYEQYF.